This note documents a single T cell receptor beta chain sequence. As yet, its antigen is unknown. These data belong to a study of T cell repertoires in cytomegalovirus infection. On the study more broadly: Public signatures in TCR beta pointed to CMV infection and matching HLA type. Overall study results and limits: The ex vivo response was dominated by HLA-C-restricted CMV-specific TCR beta clonotypes. The study identified carriers of CMV plus the relevant HLA from cumulative public TCR beta family frequency.

TCRdb reprocessed the reads via MiXCR and lists one record per CDR3 protein. Found here are roughly 600,000 distinct CDR3 sequences, roughly a quarter of them singletons; the top ten hold roughly 8%. The TCR sequence derives from a human donor in good health (CMV status not recorded). Some clones in this sample may be carry-over from other donors' samples. Sequenced input: CD8+ T cells from PBMCs.

The CDR3 protein is CSARTGVNTEAFF. DNA for the CDR3: TGCAGTGCTAGAACAGGCGTGAACACTGAAGCTTTCTTT. The chain uses TRBV20-1 and TRBJ1-1; tentative D call: TRBD1 (5 bases). V lost 2 bases and J 0 bases, leaving 7 bases between the germline ends. The germline V gene has CDR1 DFQATT and CDR2 SNEGSKA (reference sequence). The CDR3 sequence is 13 residues long.